This is a list of T cell receptor beta chains from one sample in a study of blood T cell repertoires in COVID-19. Sequencing was performed with immunoSEQ multiplex PCR; in TCRdb, only in-frame clones are kept and a portion is missing. The sample gives roughly 100,000 clones, around 90% of which show up once; 4% to 5% is in the top ten. Sequenced input: peripheral blood. The receptors here all came from a human donor with COVID-19, enrolled during active disease. The donor label of this sample is uncertain. Each CDR3 is given with its conserved first and last residue. A D gene is named only where the DNA matches it firmly. Clone size is not always given. Where it is, it says once, few, many or a class for expanded clones.

D | J | V | size | DNA | CDR3
- | TRBJ2-4 | TRBV11-1 | - | TGTGCCAGCAGCCCTGAGGCGGACACATTAAACATTCAGTACTTC | CASSPEADTLNIQYF
- | TRBJ2-2 | TRBV7-2 | - | TGTGCCAGCAGCTTGTACGGGGACTACACCGGGGAGCTGTTTTTT | CASSLYGDYTGELFF
- | TRBJ1-5 | TRBV7-9 | - | TGTGCCAGCAGCTCCGGCTCACAGGGACATAATCAGCCCCAGCATTTT | CASSSGSQGHNQPQHF
- | TRBJ2-2 | TRBV18 | - | TGTGCCAGCTCACCAAACAGAGACACCGGGGAGCTGTTTTTT | CASSPNRDTGELFF
- | TRBJ1-4 | TRBV4-2 | - | TGTGCCAGCAGCCAAGTCGAACAGGTGGGAGAAAAACTGTTTTTT | CASSQVEQVGEKLFF
- | TRBJ1-6 | TRBV18 | - | TGTGCCAGCTCACCACGGGAGGGCAAAAATTCACCCCTCCACTTT | CASSPREGKNSPLHF
- | TRBJ1-1 | TRBV7-9 | - | TGTGCCAGCAGCTTAGATTCCGGGAGTGAAGCTTTCTTT | CASSLDSGSEAFF
- | TRBJ2-3 | TRBV14 | - | TGTGCCAGCAGCCAAGGCGCACGGTCAGATACGCAGTATTTT | CASSQGARSDTQYF
TRBD2 | TRBJ2-3 | TRBV5-1 | - | TGCGCCAGCAGACTAGCGGGAGGCACAGATACGCAGTATTTT | CASRLAGGTDTQYF
- | TRBJ1-2 | TRBV7-9 | few | TGTGCCAGCAGCTTTAAACTTAACGAATACACCTTC | CASSFKLNEYTF
TRBD1 | TRBJ1-5 | TRBV10-1 | few | TGCGCCAGCAGTGAGTCGACGGGGAGCGGACAGGGTGGGCAGCCCCAGCATTTT | CASSESTGSGQGGQPQHF
- | TRBJ1-1 | TRBV21-1 | - | TGTGCCAGCAGCAAAGCGGGGCCGGACCTAGAAGCTTTCTTT | CASSKAGPDLEAFF
TRBD1 | TRBJ2-2 | TRBV6-6 | - | TGTGCCAGCAGTTACAAGACAGGGGGCGACACCGGGGAGCTGTTTTTT | CASSYKTGGDTGELFF
TRBD1 | TRBJ1-6 | TRBV15 | - | TGTGCCACCAGCAGCTCACAGGGGCAACGTTCACCCCTCCACTTT | CATSSSQGQRSPLHF
TRBD2 | TRBJ2-7 | TRBV5-4 | - | TGTGCCAGCAGCTTCGTCGGGGGGGCAGGGAACGAGCAGTACTTC | CASSFVGGAGNEQYF
- | TRBJ2-1 | TRBV19 | - | TGTGCCAGTAGTATGAGGGCGGGATTCCACAATGAGCAGTTCTTC | CASSMRAGFHNEQFF
TRBD1 | TRBJ2-7 | TRBV2 | - | TGTGCCAGCAGAGGACAGGCCCTTGCCGAGCAGTACTTC | CASRGQALAEQYF
TRBD1 | TRBJ2-7 | TRBV27 | - | TGTGCCAGCAGTTTAAGTGGCAGGGGGCAATACGAGCAGTACTTC | CASSLSGRGQYEQYF
TRBD1 | TRBJ1-6 | TRBV9 | - | TGTGCCAGCAGCCCACGGGGACAGGCTTATAATTCACCCCTCCACTTT | CASSPRGQAYNSPLHF
- | TRBJ1-5 | TRBV19 | - | TGTGCCAGTAGTATGTGGGAGCGAGGCAATCAGCCCCAGCATTTT | CASSMWERGNQPQHF
TRBD1 | TRBJ2-3 | TRBV18 | - | TGTGCCAGCTCACCACCGACAGGGGGCACAGATACGCAGTATTTT | CASSPPTGGTDTQYF
- | TRBJ2-3 | TRBV7-2 | - | TGTGCCAGCAGCTTAGTGAGTAACACAGATACGCAGTATTTT | CASSLVSNTDTQYF
- | TRBJ2-3 | TRBV5-6 | - | TGTGCCAGCAGCTTGGTTTACACAGATACGCAGTATTTT | CASSLVYTDTQYF
- | TRBJ1-5 | TRBV2 | - | TGTGCCAGCAGTGAGATTCCAGGGAATCAGCCCCAGCATTTT | CASSEIPGNQPQHF
- | TRBJ2-1 | TRBV5-6 | - | TGTGCCAGCAGCTTGGTAGCAAACAATGAGCAGTTCTTC | CASSLVANNEQFF
TRBD2 | TRBJ2-7 | TRBV30 | - | TGTGCCTGGAGGGTCGCGGGAGAATACGAGCAGTACTTC | CAWRVAGEYEQYF
TRBD1 | TRBJ1-2 | TRBV11-3 | - | TGTGCCAGCAGCCCTGGGACAGAATATGGCTACACCTTC | CASSPGTEYGYTF
- | TRBJ2-7 | TRBV6-5 | - | TGTGCCAGCAGCACCTACCGAGGAGAAGTCTACGAGCAGTACTTC | CASSTYRGEVYEQYF
TRBD1 | TRBJ2-1 | TRBV9 | - | TGTGCCAGCAGCCTAAATCCGACAGGGGACAATGAGCAGTTCTTC | CASSLNPTGDNEQFF
TRBD1 | TRBJ2-3 | TRBV6-1 | - | TGTGCCAGCAGTGTCGCCGGGACAGGGTATCCTGATACGCAGTATTTT | CASSVAGTGYPDTQYF
TRBD1 | TRBJ2-3 | TRBV10-3 | - | TGTGCCATCACCGGGGACAGGGAGGACACAGATACGCAGTATTTT | CAITGDREDTDTQYF
- | TRBJ2-1 | TRBV19 | - | TGTGCCAGTAGACAGGGAGCTGAGCAGTTCTTC | CASRQGAEQFF
TRBD1 | TRBJ1-2 | TRBV27 | - | TGTGCCAGCAGCCGCGGGACAGGGGGTATTAGGGGGGCTGGCTACACCTTC | CASSRGTGGIRGAGYTF
TRBD1 | TRBJ2-7 | TRBV5-1 | - | TGCGCCAGCAGCTTTCAGGGGGAAGGAACCTACGAGCAGTACTTC | CASSFQGEGTYEQYF
- | TRBJ1-4 | TRBV5-4 | - | TGTGCCAGCAGCTTGCCAGGGGCCAATGAAAAACTGTTTTTT | CASSLPGANEKLFF
- | TRBJ1-2 | TRBV5-4 | - | TGTGCCAGCAGCTTGGAGGGGCTGGCCTATGGCTACACCTTC | CASSLEGLAYGYTF
- | TRBJ1-1 | TRBV13 | - | TGTGCCAGCAGCCCTACTCCGGCTGAAGCTTTCTTT | CASSPTPAEAFF
- | TRBJ1-2 | TRBV9 | once | TGTGCCAGCAGCCCCGTGACTGTAAACTATGGCTACACCTTC | CASSPVTVNYGYTF
TRBD1 | TRBJ2-5 | TRBV11-3 | - | TGTGCCAGCAGCTCGGACAGGAGCCAAGAGACCCAGTACTTC | CASSSDRSQETQYF
TRBD1 | TRBJ1-4 | TRBV5-1 | - | TGCGCCAGCAGCACTGGACAGGGATACGAAAAACTGTTTTTT | CASSTGQGYEKLFF
TRBD1 | TRBJ2-3 | TRBV28 | - | TGTGCCAGCAGTTCGCGACAGGGCATGGTAACAACAGATACGCAGTATTTT | CASSSRQGMVTTDTQYF
- | TRBJ2-2 | TRBV6-5 | few | TGTGCCAGCAGGTCGGGGTACGTGGGAACCGGGGAGCTGTTTTTT | CASRSGYVGTGELFF
TRBD2 | TRBJ2-3 | TRBV5-1 | few | TGCGCCAGCAGCTCGACTAGCGGGGGCGGCGCAGATACGCAGTATTTT | CASSSTSGGGADTQYF
- | TRBJ1-5 | TRBV2 | - | TGTGCCAGCAAGGACAGTTATAGCAATCAGCCCCAGCATTTT | CASKDSYSNQPQHF
- | TRBJ1-4 | TRBV2 | - | TGTGCCAGCAGGGGGGCAGCTTTTAATGAAAAACTGTTTTTT | CASRGAAFNEKLFF
- | TRBJ1-2 | TRBV7-3 | - | TGTGCCAGCAGCTTAAACAGGGATGGCTATGGCTACACCTTC | CASSLNRDGYGYTF
TRBD1 | TRBJ2-7 | TRBV5-1 | - | TGCGCCAGCAGCGTGACAGGGGTCGAGCAGTACTTC | CASSVTGVEQYF
TRBD1 | TRBJ2-1 | TRBV2 | once | TGTGCCAGCAGTTCAGACAGGGGGGTTTACAATGAGCAGTTCTTC | CASSSDRGVYNEQFF
- | TRBJ2-3 | TRBV3-1/TRBV3-2 | - | TGTGCCAGCAGCCAAAGCCAGGGCGGCTACACAGATACGCAGTATTTT | CASSQSQGGYTDTQYF
- | TRBJ1-1 | TRBV6-5 | - | TGTGCCAGCAGTTACTCGTTGGCAATAGCCGTCACTGAAGCTTTCTTT | CASSYSLAIAVTEAFF
- | TRBJ1-1 | TRBV11-3 | - | TGTGCCAGCAGCTCGACAGTTAGACGGGCTTTCTTT | CASSSTVRRAFF
- | TRBJ2-3 | TRBV5-1 | - | TGCGCCAGCAGCTTGGGCGGGACTAGCACAGATACGCAGTATTTT | CASSLGGTSTDTQYF
- | TRBJ1-6 | TRBV5-5 | - | TGTGCCAGCAGCTTCAACGGACAGTTTAATTCACCCCTCCACTTT | CASSFNGQFNSPLHF
- | TRBJ2-3 | TRBV11-3 | - | TGTGCCAGCAGCCCCCGGGGGACAGATACGCAGTATTTT | CASSPRGTDTQYF
- | TRBJ1-5 | TRBV16 | - | TGTGCCAGCAGCCATAGCAGCCTCAATCAGCCCCAGCATTTT | CASSHSSLNQPQHF